This T cell receptor (beta chain) was recorded in a study of blood T cell repertoires in COVID-19. Libraries were prepared by immunoSEQ multiplex PCR; TCRdb keeps only in-frame clonotypes and omits some of them. The repertoire holds roughly 250,000 clones, with approximately 85% as singletons. The sequenced sample was peripheral blood. This TCR derives from a human donor with COVID-19, enrolled during active disease. The donor label of this sample is uncertain.

The DNA for the CDR3 is TGCGCCAGCAGACTGACAGGGACTGGAAACACCATATATTTT. It is translated as CASRLTGTGNTIYF. The chain combines TRBV10-2 with TRBJ1-3, with 7 bases that match TRBD1. From germline, CDR1 is WSHSY and CDR2 SAAADI. Trimming at V came to 6 bases and at J to 2 bases, leaving 4 bases not matched to a gene. The CDR3 sequence is 14 residues long.